This is a list of T cell receptor beta chains from one sample in a study of memory CD8 T cells in hepatitis C reinfection. Using immunoSEQ multiplex PCR, the repertoire was profiled, and TCRdb retains in-frame clones only, with some absent. Among some 46,000 clones listed, roughly 89% were seen once. Sequencing was performed on naive CD8+ T cells sorted from blood. The receptors stem from a man aged 18 to 35 with hepatitis C virus infection. CDR3s include the opening cysteine and the closing phenylalanine or tryptophan. Each record gives: CDR3 length, D gene, clone size, J gene, V gene, CDR3 protein, CDR3 DNA. A D gene is named only where the DNA matches it firmly. Only part of the rows carry a size: once, few, many, or a class if the clone is expanded.

length: 15; D: -; size: -; J: TRBJ2-5; V: TRBV10-3; CDR3: CAISEIGAGVATQYF; DNA: TGTGCCATCAGTGAGATAGGGGCAGGGGTGGCGACCCAGTACTTC
length: 15; D: -; size: -; J: TRBJ2-7; V: TRBV27; CDR3: CASSLRGSGGYEQYF; DNA: TGTGCCAGCAGTTTAAGGGGGTCCGGCGGCTACGAGCAGTACTTC
length: 12; D: -; size: -; J: TRBJ1-2; V: TRBV11-2; CDR3: CASSFLYDGYTF; DNA: TGTGCCAGCAGCTTTCTCTATGATGGCTACACCTTC
length: 13; D: TRBD1; size: -; J: TRBJ2-1; V: TRBV5-1; CDR3: CASSLTGGNEQFF; DNA: TGCGCCAGCAGCTTGACAGGGGGCAATGAGCAGTTCTTC
length: 15; D: TRBD1; size: -; J: TRBJ2-7; V: TRBV7-6; CDR3: CASSFGQGRTYEQYF; DNA: TGTGCCAGCAGCTTCGGACAGGGGAGGACCTACGAGCAGTACTTC
length: 16; D: TRBD2; size: -; J: TRBJ2-5; V: TRBV4-1; CDR3: CASSQGGLAGVETQYF; DNA: TGCGCCAGCAGCCAAGGAGGACTAGCGGGAGTAGAGACCCAGTACTTC
length: 12; D: -; size: -; J: TRBJ1-2; V: TRBV27; CDR3: CASSSGLYGYTF; DNA: TGTGCCAGCAGTTCAGGGCTTTATGGCTACACCTTC
length: 15; D: -; size: once; J: TRBJ1-1; V: TRBV5-4; CDR3: CASSLGGEQNTEAFF; DNA: TGTGCCAGCAGCTTGGGGGGGGAGCAGAACACTGAAGCTTTCTTT
length: 15; D: -; size: -; J: TRBJ2-1; V: TRBV9; CDR3: CASSVQDTGSDEQFF; DNA: TGTGCCAGCAGCGTCCAGGACACCGGGAGTGATGAGCAGTTCTTC
length: 14; D: -; size: -; J: TRBJ2-2; V: TRBV19; CDR3: CASSRRGHTGELFF; DNA: TGTGCCAGTAGTAGGAGGGGGCACACCGGGGAGCTGTTTTTT
length: 14; D: TRBD1; size: once; J: TRBJ2-5; V: TRBV6-5; CDR3: CASSRRTGVETQYF; DNA: TGTGCCAGCAGCCGGCGGACAGGAGTAGAGACCCAGTACTTC
length: 16; D: TRBD1; size: -; J: TRBJ1-4; V: TRBV6-5; CDR3: CASSYSGQGAREKLFF; DNA: TGTGCCAGCAGTTACTCGGGACAGGGGGCGCGTGAAAAACTGTTTTTT
length: 16; D: -; size: -; J: TRBJ1-4; V: TRBV28; CDR3: CASSLLGGVTNEKLFF; DNA: TGTGCCAGCAGTTTACTGGGTGGAGTGACGAATGAAAAACTGTTTTTT
length: 16; D: -; size: -; J: TRBJ1-5; V: TRBV19; CDR3: CAGSIGVRGLNQPQHF; DNA: TGTGCCGGTAGTATAGGGGTCAGGGGCCTCAATCAGCCCCAGCATTTT
length: 16; D: -; size: -; J: TRBJ1-5; V: TRBV19; CDR3: CASSIGWPPFNQPQHF; DNA: TGTGCCAGTAGTATAGGCTGGCCCCCATTTAATCAGCCCCAGCATTTT
length: 13; D: TRBD1; size: few; J: TRBJ2-7; V: TRBV2; CDR3: CASSGQGNYEQYF; DNA: TGTGCCAGCAGCGGACAGGGTAACTACGAGCAGTACTTC
length: 14; D: TRBD1; size: -; J: TRBJ1-5; V: TRBV2; CDR3: CASSTRQGDQPQHF; DNA: TGTGCCAGCAGTACCAGACAGGGGGATCAGCCCCAGCATTTT
length: 11; D: -; size: once; J: TRBJ2-1; V: TRBV6-5; CDR3: CASSPGIEQFF; DNA: TGTGCCAGCAGTCCAGGGATTGAGCAGTTCTTC
length: 14; D: TRBD2; size: -; J: TRBJ2-7; V: TRBV19; CDR3: CASSSGTSGYEQYF; DNA: TGTGCCAGTAGTTCCGGGACTAGCGGCTACGAGCAGTACTTC
length: 15; D: -; size: -; J: TRBJ2-3; V: TRBV19; CDR3: CASSIEGRSTDTQYF; DNA: TGTGCCAGTAGTATAGAGGGCCGTAGCACAGATACGCAGTATTTT
length: 12; D: -; size: -; J: TRBJ2-7; V: TRBV29-1; CDR3: CSVRTVSYEQYF; DNA: TGCAGCGTTCGGACAGTCTCCTACGAGCAGTACTTC
length: 15; D: TRBD1; size: -; J: TRBJ2-7; V: TRBV5-1; CDR3: CASSLAGTVSYEQYF; DNA: TGCGCCAGCAGCTTAGCCGGGACAGTCTCCTACGAGCAGTACTTC
length: 12; D: -; size: -; J: TRBJ1-1; V: TRBV6-5; CDR3: CASSPTGLEAFF; DNA: TGTGCCAGCAGTCCCACAGGCCTCGAAGCTTTCTTT
length: 12; D: -; size: -; J: TRBJ2-7; V: TRBV11-2; CDR3: CASRLHVYEQYF; DNA: TGTGCCAGCAGGTTACATGTTTACGAGCAGTACTTC
length: 14; D: -; size: -; J: TRBJ1-5; V: TRBV5-6; CDR3: CASSLAGSNQPQHF; DNA: TGTGCCAGCAGCTTGGCCGGTAGCAATCAGCCCCAGCATTTT
length: 15; D: TRBD1; size: -; J: TRBJ2-2; V: TRBV2; CDR3: CASRLGQGESGELFF; DNA: TGTGCCAGCAGGCTAGGACAGGGGGAGAGCGGGGAGCTGTTTTTT
length: 16; D: TRBD2; size: -; J: TRBJ2-3; V: TRBV27; CDR3: CASSPSGGEFTDTQYF; DNA: TGTGCCAGCAGTCCCAGCGGGGGGGAGTTCACAGATACGCAGTATTTT
length: 17; D: -; size: -; J: TRBJ1-6; V: TRBV5-7; CDR3: CASTLNPVSSYNSPLHF; DNA: TGTGCCAGCACCCTGAATCCCGTTAGCTCCTATAATTCACCCCTCCACTTT
length: 15; D: TRBD1; size: -; J: TRBJ2-7; V: TRBV9; CDR3: CASSVEAGGASEQYF; DNA: TGTGCCAGCAGCGTAGAGGCAGGGGGCGCGTCCGAGCAGTACTTC
length: 15; D: TRBD1; size: -; J: TRBJ1-1; V: TRBV6-5; CDR3: CASSTIRQGMAEAFF; DNA: TGTGCCAGCAGTACTATCCGACAGGGGATGGCTGAAGCTTTCTTT
length: 13; D: -; size: -; J: TRBJ2-4; V: TRBV4-3; CDR3: CASSHRGFPIQYF; DNA: TGCGCCAGCAGCCACCGGGGGTTCCCCATTCAGTACTTC
length: 14; D: -; size: -; J: TRBJ2-5; V: TRBV18; CDR3: CASSPLERVETQYF; DNA: TGTGCCAGCTCGCCACTAGAGAGGGTAGAGACCCAGTACTTC
length: 15; D: TRBD1; size: -; J: TRBJ2-2; V: TRBV7-9; CDR3: CASSHRQGGTGELFF; DNA: TGTGCCAGCAGCCACCGACAGGGGGGCACCGGGGAGCTGTTTTTT
length: 12; D: TRBD1; size: -; J: TRBJ2-3; V: TRBV5-4; CDR3: CASSHRGDTQYF; DNA: TGTGCCAGCAGCCACAGGGGAGATACGCAGTATTTT
length: 15; D: TRBD2; size: -; J: TRBJ2-1; V: TRBV9; CDR3: CASSALAGDIYEQFF; DNA: TGTGCCAGCAGCGCCCTAGCGGGAGATATCTATGAGCAGTTCTTC
length: 13; D: -; size: -; J: TRBJ2-7; V: TRBV27; CDR3: CASRPGLRDEQYF; DNA: TGTGCCAGCAGACCGGGACTCAGGGACGAGCAGTACTTC
length: 18; D: TRBD1; size: -; J: TRBJ1-1; V: TRBV18; CDR3: CASSLRGTGYQMGTEAFF; DNA: TGTGCCAGCTCACTCCGAGGGACAGGGTACCAAATGGGCACTGAAGCTTTCTTT
length: 13; D: -; size: -; J: TRBJ2-3; V: TRBV7-9; CDR3: CASSSPSTDTQYF; DNA: TGTGCCAGCAGCTCTCCTAGCACAGATACGCAGTATTTT
length: 13; D: TRBD1; size: -; J: TRBJ1-4; V: TRBV27; CDR3: CASSKQGEEKLFF; DNA: TGTGCCAGCAGTAAACAGGGGGAAGAAAAACTGTTTTTT
length: 14; D: TRBD1; size: -; J: TRBJ1-4; V: TRBV28; CDR3: CASSRQGGDEKLFF; DNA: TGTGCCAGCAGTCGACAGGGTGGGGATGAAAAACTGTTTTTT
length: 15; D: -; size: few; J: TRBJ1-1; V: TRBV4-3; CDR3: CASSQDRAGNTEAFF; DNA: TGCGCCAGCAGCCAAGATAGAGCAGGCAACACTGAAGCTTTCTTT
length: 13; D: -; size: -; J: TRBJ1-1; V: TRBV10-2; CDR3: CASNEGGDTEAFF; DNA: TGCGCCAGCAACGAGGGAGGGGACACTGAAGCTTTCTTT
length: 16; D: -; size: -; J: TRBJ2-5; V: TRBV5-1; CDR3: CASSLGGLLYQETQYF; DNA: TGCGCCAGCAGCTTGGGGGGACTCCTGTACCAAGAGACCCAGTACTTC
length: 14; D: -; size: few; J: TRBJ2-4; V: TRBV4-1; CDR3: CASSQVAAKNIQYF; DNA: TGCGCCAGCAGCCAAGTGGCAGCCAAAAACATTCAGTACTTC
length: 13; D: TRBD2; size: -; J: TRBJ2-7; V: TRBV29-1; CDR3: CSVAGLDSYEQYF; DNA: TGCAGCGTTGCGGGACTAGATTCCTACGAGCAGTACTTC
length: 15; D: TRBD2; size: -; J: TRBJ2-4; V: TRBV6-5; CDR3: CASSLAGVGENIQYF; DNA: TGTGCCAGCAGTCTAGCGGGAGTGGGGGAGAACATTCAGTACTTC
length: 15; D: -; size: -; J: TRBJ2-2; V: TRBV6-1; CDR3: CASSPRTVSGGELFF; DNA: TGTGCCAGCAGTCCCCGGACTGTTTCTGGCGGGGAGCTGTTTTTT
length: 13; D: -; size: once; J: TRBJ2-2; V: TRBV4-3; CDR3: CASSQVRSGELFF; DNA: TGCGCCAGCAGCCAAGTTCGTAGCGGGGAGCTGTTTTTT
length: 15; D: TRBD1; size: -; J: TRBJ1-2; V: TRBV5-4; CDR3: CASSLGDRGWYGYTF; DNA: TGTGCCAGCAGCCTCGGAGACAGGGGTTGGTATGGCTACACCTTC
length: 14; D: -; size: -; J: TRBJ1-1; V: TRBV27; CDR3: CASLISPVATEAFF; DNA: TGTGCCAGCCTTATTTCTCCGGTTGCCACTGAAGCTTTCTTT
length: 15; D: TRBD1; size: -; J: TRBJ2-3; V: TRBV12-5; CDR3: CASGLYRTGADTQYF; DNA: TGTGCTAGTGGTTTGTACCGGACAGGGGCAGATACGCAGTATTTT
length: 11; D: -; size: once; J: TRBJ2-3; V: TRBV20-1; CDR3: CSARGTGVEYF; DNA: TGCAGTGCTAGAGGGACCGGGGTTGAGTATTTT